A single sample is the source of the 5 T cell receptor beta chains below, sequenced in a study of blood T cell repertoires in COVID-19. Libraries were prepared by immunoSEQ multiplex PCR; TCRdb keeps only in-frame clonotypes and omits some of them. This table holds approximately 470,000 clones, roughly nine tenths found once. Sequenced sample: PBMCs or T cells enriched from blood (not recorded which). Every receptor here comes from a woman younger than 35 who had recovered from COVID-19.

The V call is TRBV15, the J call TRBJ2-1; TRBD2 is a possible D gene (5 bases). This CDR3 region has 17 residues. Germline V gene lookup returns CDR1 LNHNV and CDR2 YYDKDF (reference sequence). V was trimmed by 5 bases and J by 7 bases, leaving 24 bases between them. The CDR3 here is CATSEGVVVDPPNEQFF. As DNA, the CDR3 is TGTGCCACCAGCGAGGGTGTAGTTGTAGACCCCCCAAATGAGCAGTTCTTC.

The count of this clone is one. V is TRBV12-3 or TRBV12-4 and J is TRBJ1-1; D might be TRBD1 (5 bases). Trimming took 5 bases from V and 10 from J, leaving 11 bases between them. The length of the CDR3 is 11 residues. The CDR3 bases are TGTGCCAGCAGTCCAGGGCTGGCAGCTTTCTTT. Its translation: CASSPGLAAFF.

The chain joins TRBV6-5 to TRBJ1-5; possible D gene TRBD1, 6 bases. The CDR3 spans 14 residues. CDR1 is MNHEY and CDR2 is SVGAGI in the germline V gene. V lost 7 bases and J 11 bases, leaving 21 bases between the germline ends. The CDR3 here is CASTQRGTSRSQHF. CDR3 sequence (DNA): TGTGCCAGCACCCAAAGGGGGACGTCCAGATCCCAGCATTTT.

The chain links TRBV28 to TRBJ2-6; tentative D call: TRBD2 (6 bases). The CDR3 length is 15 residues. With 2 bases removed from V and 1 base from J, the gap between germline ends came to 6 bases. Per germline, CDR1 MDHEN and CDR2 SYDVKM. As DNA, the CDR3 is TGTGCCAGCAGTTTAGGGGGGTCTGGGGCCAACGTCCTGACTTTC. Protein sequence: CASSLGGSGANVLTF. Full variable domain (remainder filled in from reference TRBV28 and TRBJ2-6): DVKVTQSSRYLVKRTGEKVFLECVQDMDHENMFWYRQDPGLGLRLIYFSYDVKMKEKGDIPEGYSVSREKKERFSLILESASTNQTSMYLCASSLGGSGANVLTFGAGSRLTVL.

CDR3 sequence reads: CASSPGSAIGNTIYF. In DNA form, the CDR3 reads TGCGCCAGCAGCCCGGGGTCTGCCATCGGAAACACCATATATTTT. The V and J genes are TRBV5-1 and TRBJ1-3; the D is unclear. The germline V and J ends were trimmed by 4 bases and 4 bases, with 15 bases remaining between them. Germline-derived CDR1 and CDR2 are SGHRS and YFSETQ. This CDR3 is built from 15 residues.